The sequence of this T cell receptor (beta chain) was determined in a study of naive and memory T cell subsets. Study results and caveats: A few larger clonotypes appeared in naive repertoires, especially CD8, possibly memory cells re-expressing CD45RA.

Two oligonucleotides, mixed equimolar, formed the beta constant-region primer covering TRBC1 and TRBC2. Ligated cDNA was amplified by four rounds of PCR with nested alpha and beta constant-region primers and SP2. TCRdb recomputed calls from the UMI-ligation and nested PCR reads with MiXCR, one row per CDR3 protein. There are about 150,000 distinct CDR3 sequences in the sample; 20% to 25% occur only once, and over 0.09% lies in the top ten. V was clipped by 5 bases and J by 6 bases, with 20 bases between them. The CDR3 covers 15 residues. Germline V lookup: CDR1 DFQATT, CDR2 SNEGSKA (reference sequence). Overnight CMV lysate stimulation of fresh PBMCs defined donor CMV status by CD4+ IFNgamma. Turning to this clonotype: The antigen is undetermined.

The sample consisted of naive CD4+ T cells from blood. The receptor's source is a human donor in good health. The chain joins TRBV20-1 to TRBJ2-1, with no clear D. CDR3 residues: CSARLGVTGSNEQFF. DNA of the CDR3: TGCAGTGCTCGCCTTGGGGTGACCGGGTCCAATGAGCAGTTCTTC.